One sample yielded the 3 T cell receptor beta chains listed below, sequenced in a study of OX40 agonist ivuxolimab in advanced cancers. The data were produced by immunoSEQ multiplex PCR, yet TCRdb's version contains in-frame clones alone and is incomplete. This sample has about 77,000 clones; approximately 94% occur once, and the top ten carry 4.5% to 5%. Sequences were derived from CD4+ or CD8+ T cells sorted from blood, sampled in a trial of the OX40 agonist ivuxolimab. These receptors all come from an adult with an advanced solid tumor such as melanoma, head and neck, liver or kidney cancer.

The V gene is TRBV19, the J gene TRBJ2-1; TRBD2 matches 7 bases. The germline V gene has CDR1 LNHDA and CDR2 SQIVND (reference sequence). There are 17 residues in the CDR3. V shed 3 bases, J shed 6 bases, and the junction held 14 bases outside the gene matches. CDR3 sequence: CASSIPQTSAASNEQFF. The CDR3 DNA reads as TGTGCCAGTAGTATCCCCCAAACTAGCGCGGCCTCCAATGAGCAGTTCTTC.

The chain couples TRBV9 to TRBJ1-2; D is perhaps TRBD1 (5 bases). Trimming cost V 0 bases and J 2 bases, with 8 bases left between them. The CDR3 loop spans 14 amino acids. Germline CDR1 reads SGDLS; CDR2 reads YYNGEE. Written as DNA, the CDR3 is TGTGCCAGCAGCGTAGGTGGGGGAAACTATGGCTACACCTTC. Translating gives CASSVGGGNYGYTF.

This clone was counted only a few times. The V gene is TRBV5-1, the J gene TRBJ1-1; D remains ambiguous. With 4 bases removed from V and 4 bases from J, the gap between germline ends came to 14 bases. The CDR3 consists of 14 residues. The germline V gene encodes CDR1 SGHRS and CDR2 YFSETQ. The DNA of the CDR3 is TGCGCCAGCAGCCCCCGAGATTCGAGCACTGAAGCTTTCTTT. Protein product: CASSPRDSSTEAFF.